One TCR beta chain is described in this entry. Its binding antigen is unknown. No base-level quality is on record; no much larger clone is a single base apart. For sequencing of the TCRbeta CDR3 region, genomic DNA was extracted from the sorted cells. The immunoSEQ Assay was used for sequencing of TCRbeta CDR3 regions. TCRdb retrieved this table from immuneACCESS and kept in-frame rearrangements only. Not all clones are present; in checked studies, unresolved V genes account for under half, and no reason is known for the remainder. The sample table lists 70,000 to 85,000 clones, nearly 95% of them with a count of one. The ten largest clonotypes hold roughly 9.6% of the sample. The CDR3 starts with the cysteine, ends with the phenylalanine, and has 15 residues. The only DNA kept is the CDR3, 45 bases in frame from the first base. In the germline V gene, CDR1 corresponds to SGHDT and CDR2 to YYEEEE. The junction shows trimming of 1 base on V and 5 bases on J, plus 15 bases between the germline ends.

This sample is drawn from a study of OX40 agonist ivuxolimab in advanced cancers. For context, the study as a whole: The costimulatory receptor OX40 (CD134) was targeted by ivuxolimab, a fully human IgG2 agonistic monoclonal antibody. The paper reports the monotherapy dose-escalation portion (N ≈ 50 patients) of the phase I ivuxolimab trial. In the dose-escalation cohort, 65% to 85% of patients were male, and the mean age was 60 years with a range of about 20 to 80. Intravenous ivuxolimab was administered to patients every 2 weeks at six dose levels: 0.01, 0.1, 0.3, 1.5, 3 and 10 mg/kg. Three dose-escalation patients achieved partial responses, one with hepatocellular carcinoma and two with cutaneous melanoma. The point of sequencing TCRbeta in the periphery was to test whether ivuxolimab changed TCR sequence diversity and drove clonal T-cell expansion. Of the roughly 54 patients in dose escalation, some 20 had hepatocellular carcinoma, about 15 had melanoma, 9 had renal cell carcinoma and 9 had head and neck cancer. Prior anti-PD-1, anti-PD-L1 or anti-CTLA-4 therapy was permitted, and approximately 39% of dose-escalation patients had received checkpoint inhibitors. General study outcomes and caveats: Low levels of normalized T-cell clonal expansion were also seen in some patients who did not respond. In partial responders in the 0.1-3.0 mg/kg groups, normalized peripheral clonal expansion was found to be among the lowest, especially among CD8+ T cells. Antigen specificity was not determined for the clonally expanded peripheral T cells. On average, CD8+ T cells showed more expanded clones than CD4+ T cells after ivuxolimab. At doses of 0.1 to 3.0 mg/kg, clonal expansion of both CD4+ and CD8+ T cells in blood was seen between baseline and week 6.

The trial excluded patients who had a history of autoimmune disease or were on systemic immunosuppression. Peripheral blood for TCR sequencing was collected from all dose cohorts at baseline, on cycle 4 day 1, and on cycle 7 day 1. Samples came from an open-label, multicenter, first-in-human phase I dose-escalation trial of ivuxolimab. Adults with locally advanced or metastatic head and neck squamous cell, hepatocellular, melanoma or renal cell carcinoma were enrolled in the trial. Before TCR sequencing, CD4+ T cells and CD8+ T cells from peripheral blood were sorted into separate populations. The chain was built from TRBV5-6 and TRBJ2-5; matching of 5 bases hints at TRBD2 as the D gene. The sequencing used CD4+ or CD8+ T cells sorted from blood, collected in a trial of the OX40 agonist ivuxolimab. The TCR was taken from an adult with an advanced solid tumor such as melanoma, head and neck, liver or kidney cancer. The CDR3 protein: CASSLRGLGTETQYF. The DNA sequence follows: TGTGCCAGCAGCTTGCGAGGGCTTGGCACGGAGACCCAGTACTTC.